Presented here are 19 T cell receptor beta chains from one specimen sequenced in a study of blood T cell repertoires in COVID-19. Method: immunoSEQ multiplex PCR; TCRdb's copy keeps in-frame clones and lacks some. The sample lists tens of thousands of clones; 87% were seen once. The source material was peripheral blood. These receptor sequences come from a woman in her forties or fifties with acute or convalescent COVID-19.

This sequence joins TRBV3-1 (or the pseudogene TRBV3-2) and TRBJ1-3, with 7 bases identical to TRBD1. The CDR3 sequence is 14 residues long. Germline CDR1 is LGHDT and CDR2 is YNNKEL (reference sequence). The V segment lost 3 bases and the J segment 4 bases; nucleotides outside the gene matches: 3. CDR3 DNA: TGTGCCAGCAGCCACAGGACAGGCGGAAACACCATATATTTT. Its translation: CASSHRTGGNTIYF.

The rearrangement uses TRBV28 and TRBJ2-7, with TRBD1 as a possible D gene (5 bases). The germline V and J ends were trimmed by 9 bases and 1 base, with 10 bases remaining between them. Per germline, CDR1 MDHEN and CDR2 SYDVKM. The CDR3 spans 12 residues. Here the CDR3 DNA reads TGTGCCAGTAGGGCAGGGTCCTACGAGCAGTACTTC. As protein: CASRAGSYEQYF.

The V and J genes are TRBV30 and TRBJ1-6; D is perhaps TRBD1 (5 bases). Germline loops: CDR1 GTSNPN, CDR2 SVGIG (reference sequence). V gave up 4 bases and J gave up 10 bases, with 17 bases separating them. The CDR3 covers 14 residues. CDR3 DNA sequence: TGTGCCTGGACCCCCGACAGTCAGAGGTCACCCCTCCACTTT. This translates into CAWTPDSQRSPLHF.

J is TRBJ1-5 and V is TRBV7-8; D is ambiguous. The germline V gene encodes CDR1 SGHVS and CDR2 FQNEAQ. CDR3 length equals 16 residues. Trimming shortened V by 2 bases and J by 0 bases, and 11 bases separated the two germline ends. The chain's CDR3 is CASSLLHRNSNQPQHF. As DNA, the CDR3 is TGTGCCAGCAGCTTATTGCACAGAAATAGCAATCAGCCCCAGCATTTT.

The V gene is TRBV5-5, the J gene TRBJ1-2, with 7 bases fitting TRBD1. V lost 5 bases and J lost 4; bases outside the gene matches: 5. The CDR3 is 13 amino acids. Germline CDR1 SGHKS, CDR2 YYEKEE (reference sequence). CDR3 nucleotide sequence: TGTGCCAGCAGTGAGGGGGCCGGCTATGGCTACACCTTC. This sequence encodes CASSEGAGYGYTF.

This clone was observed once. The chain is built from TRBV4-2 and TRBJ2-1; 9 nucleotides agree with TRBD1. The CDR3 totals 16 residues. Germline trimming cut 1 base from V and 3 bases from J; bases unmatched to any gene: 4. The V gene's germline CDR1 is LGHNA and CDR2 YNFKEQ. The CDR3 DNA follows: TGTGCCAGCAGCCAAGTGAGGACAGGGGTCTACAATGAGCAGTTCTTC. It is translated as CASSQVRTGVYNEQFF.

The rearrangement joins TRBV6-5 to TRBJ2-7; D ambiguous. Germline CDR1 reads MNHEY; CDR2 reads SVGAGI. CDR3 length: 12 amino acids. Trimming removed 2 bases at V and 2 bases at J, with 4 bases between. DNA of the CDR3: TGTGCCAGCAGTTACGGGCCCTACGAGCAGTACTTC. Encoded protein: CASSYGPYEQYF.

The chain employs TRBV11-2 and TRBJ2-1, with 11 bases identical to TRBD2. V was pared by 6 bases and J by 6 bases, with 7 bases of the junction left unmatched. The V gene's germline CDR1 is SGHAT and CDR2 FQNNGV. The CDR3 is 15 amino acids. The CDR3 nucleotides read TGTGCCAGCAGGGTACTAGCGGGAGTTCGCAATGAGCAGTTCTTC. It specifies CASRVLAGVRNEQFF. The full variable domain, completed using reference TRBV11-2 and TRBJ2-1, is EAGVAQSPRYKIIEKRQSVAFWCNPISGHATLYWYQQILGQGPKLLIQFQNNGVVDDSQLPKDRFSAERLKGVDSTLKIQPAKLEDSAVYLCASRVLAGVRNEQFFGPGTRLTVL.

V is TRBV19 and J is TRBJ2-7; TRBD1 matches at 8 bases. Germline V gene sequence: CDR1 LNHDA, CDR2 SQIVND (reference sequence). The CDR3 sequence is 15 residues long. Unmatched junction bases numbered 8, after V lost 7 bases and J lost 0 bases. Written as DNA, the CDR3 is TGTGCCAGTACCCAGGGGACAGGCATCTCCTACGAGCAGTACTTC. As protein: CASTQGTGISYEQYF.

This chain links TRBV2 with TRBJ2-1, with D maybe TRBD2 (6 bases). Germline V gene sequence: CDR1 SNHLY, CDR2 FYNNEI. Trimming removed 5 bases from V and 10 bases from J, with 15 bases in between. There are 13 residues in the CDR3. The CDR3 sequence is CASSRDWRMEQFF. The CDR3 DNA follows: TGTGCCAGCAGTCGGGACTGGAGAATGGAGCAGTTCTTC.

This clone turned up a few times. The rearrangement uses TRBV7-2 and TRBJ1-1, with a weak D call TRBD1 (5 bases). Germline V gene data show CDR1 as SGHTA and CDR2 as FQGNSA. V dropped 4 bases and J dropped 5 bases, with 14 bases sitting between them. The length of the CDR3 is 14 residues. Written as DNA, the CDR3 is TGTGCCAGCAGCTCCGGGAGGGGTTCGACTGAAGCTTTCTTT. Translation gives CASSSGRGSTEAFF.

Note on this clone: The identical CDR3 is also encoded by other nucleotide sequences in the sample. This chain links TRBV6-5 with TRBJ1-1, with 11 bases matching TRBD1. Per germline, CDR1 MNHEY and CDR2 SVGAGI. J lost 5 bases, V lost 5 bases, and 1 base had no gene match. This CDR3 comprises 13 residues. DNA of the CDR3: TGTGCCAGCAGTCGGGACAGGGGGACTGAAGCTTTCTTT. Residues: CASSRDRGTEAFF.

The table lists this clone with a few counts. The rearrangement uses TRBV18 and TRBJ2-7; TRBD1 might be the D (6 bases). Germline CDR1 KGHSH, CDR2 LQKENI. Trimming removed 4 bases at V and 0 bases at J, with 7 bases between. There are 13 residues in the CDR3. CDR3 in amino acids: CASSRDTSYEQYF. DNA for the CDR3: TGTGCCAGCTCACGGGACACCTCCTACGAGCAGTACTTC.

This clone was counted a single time. The CDR3 bases are TGTGCCAGCAGCCAAGAGCACGGTGGCTACACCTTC. This codes for CASSQEHGGYTF. The chain employs TRBV14 and TRBJ1-2; D remains ambiguous. The CDR3 runs to 12 residues. Germline V gene data show CDR1 as SGHDN and CDR2 as FVKESK. Between the trimmed V and J ends, which lost 0 bases and 7 bases, there was a span of 6 bases.

In this sample, this clone turned up once. Other DNA sequences in this sample translate to the same CDR3. The V and J genes are TRBV28 and TRBJ1-4; D is perhaps TRBD1 (5 bases). The length of the CDR3 is 14 residues. Between the trimmed V and J ends, which lost 8 bases and 7 bases, there was a span of 17 bases. Germline V lookup: CDR1 MDHEN, CDR2 SYDVKM. CDR3 DNA sequence: TGTGCCAGCGGACTAGGGGTAGCTGGTGAAAAACTGTTTTTT. Encoded protein: CASGLGVAGEKLFF.

The J gene is TRBJ1-2, the V gene TRBV6-1, with no clear D. This CDR3 region has 14 residues. The germline gives CDR1 MNHNS, CDR2 SASEGT. V was cut by 0 bases and J by 4 bases, with 9 bases left in between. CDR3 DNA sequence: TGTGCCAGCAGTGAAGCGGGAGGAAGCTATGGCTACACCTTC. Translated, it gives CASSEAGGSYGYTF.

The chain is built from TRBV18 and TRBJ2-3, with 8 bases fitting TRBD2. The J segment lost 4 bases and the V segment lost 3 bases, leaving 3 bases of the junction unmatched. This CDR3 contains 14 residues. Germline V CDR1 and CDR2: KGHSH, LQKENI. CDR3 in DNA: TGTGCCAGCTCACCGCGGGGGGCCCCAGATACGCAGTATTTT. It yields the protein CASSPRGAPDTQYF.

The chain is built from TRBV6-5 and TRBJ1-4; a possible D gene is TRBD1 (5 bases). The CDR3 runs to 12 residues. Trimming stripped 5 bases from V and 12 bases from J, with 13 bases between. In germline, CDR1 is MNHEY, CDR2 SVGAGI. The CDR3 spells CASSIGGMELFF. The CDR3 DNA reads TGTGCCAGCAGTATCGGGGGGATGGAACTGTTTTTT.

The chain carries TRBV19 and TRBJ1-6; TRBD1 matches 8 bases. The CDR3 consists of 14 residues. Germline CDR1 reads LNHDA; CDR2 reads SQIVND (reference sequence). V trimming: 3 bases; J trimming: 7 bases; junction bases outside the gene matches: 2. In DNA form, the CDR3 reads TGTGCCAGTAGTATTACAGGGGGGAATTCACCCCTCCACTTT. Encoded protein: CASSITGGNSPLHF.